This TCR beta chain came from a study of identical twins. Each CDR3 protein gets one entry after TCRdb re-called the 5' RACE reads with MiXCR. The sample comprises around 240,000 distinct CDR3 sequences, roughly 7% of which are singletons, and roughly 3.6% rests with the top ten. This CDR3 region has 16 residues. V was trimmed by 5 bases and J by 8 bases, leaving 24 bases between them. Germline V gene sequence: CDR1 SEHNR, CDR2 FQNEAQ (reference sequence). This clonotype was counted ten times or more. This sample was shared with a second study, whose subject was yellow fever vaccine responses in identical twins.

The sequencing input was memory (CD45RO+) T cells sorted from blood. This TCR was sampled from a woman aged 18-29 years in good health. The chain recombines TRBV7-9 with TRBJ1-2, with TRBD1 as a possible D gene (5 bases). The CDR3 bases are TGTGCCAGCAGCGGAATAACAGGCTGGGGGAATCTCGGCTACACCTTC. It is translated as CASSGITGWGNLGYTF.